A selection of T cell receptor beta chains follows, all from one sample in a study of T cell changes during pregnancy in multiple sclerosis. The repertoire was sequenced with immunoSEQ multiplex PCR; TCRdb's copy has only in-frame clones and lacks some. The table includes about 100,000 clones, approximately 92% detected once. The sample in question was peripheral blood, obtained after pregnancy. Every receptor here comes from a female donor with multiple sclerosis, enrolled in a pregnancy study. Each CDR3 is given with its conserved first and last residue. The order of the fields is clone size, V gene, CDR3 protein. For some rows the clone size is stated as once, few or many, or as a class when expanded; others skip it.

. TRBV30 CAWARGDTQYF
. TRBV19 CASSTGRATEAFF
. TRBV7-9 CASSPRVGNTEAFF
. TRBV5-1 CASSLEGGHEQYF
. TRBV15 CATSREYTVEQFF
. TRBV6-1 CASRILLAGPYEQYF
. TRBV20-1 CSANPLERQYF
. TRBV6-6 CASSYGQGTNEKLFF
. TRBV6-1 CASRTVYEQYF
. TRBV19 CASSGGQLNQPQHF
. TRBV9 CASCVLGHPTNTGELFF
. TRBV15 CATNLAGGPRTGELFF
. TRBV15 CATSRGGDRGGSPLHF
. TRBV18 CASSTNRGRHEKLFF
. TRBV28 CASSITATGELFF
few TRBV27 CASTYLGTSGRNEQFF
once TRBV5-1 CASSTSGEGETQYF
. TRBV28 CASSSPGAPGQESSGANVLTF
. TRBV6-1 CASSSLPYF
. TRBV7-2 CASSLRDRGTDTQYF
. TRBV6-4 CASRRLAGAGIDEQFF
. TRBV6-6 CASSSGTAANSPLHF
. TRBV27 CASSLSGSSYEQYF
. TRBV6-1 CASSATSGGAGLYEQYF
. TRBV18 CASSLQQGSMGTEAFF
. TRBV9 CASSVTGGRVYDNEQFF
. TRBV29-1 CSVGETYRGGQYF
. TRBV10-3 CAIRTGTEKTYEQYF
. TRBV19 CASSQLPTGARRGNQPQHF
once TRBV5-4 CASSLRVGTANTGELFF